The clone carrying this T cell receptor beta chain appeared many times. Its antigen remains unidentified. One entry per CDR3 protein, called by TCRdb with MiXCR from the reads. The repertoire includes some 320,000 distinct CDR3 sequences, roughly 9.5% of them detected once, and 4.3% sits in the top ten. This entry belongs to a study of T cell repertoires in cytomegalovirus infection. Broader study findings: Accumulated public TCR beta family frequency recognized individuals carrying CMV together with the relevant HLA.

The receptor was derived from a human donor in good health (CMV status not recorded). Some clones in this sample may be carry-over from other donors' samples. Sequencing input: PBMCs.

CDR3 nucleotides: TGTGCCAGCAGCCCTTGGACAGGGGGCGTGGATTCACCCCTCCACTTT. It yields the protein CASSPWTGGVDSPLHF. The chain uses TRBV7-2 and TRBJ1-6; 11 nucleotides align to TRBD1. The length of the CDR3 is 16 residues. Trimming took 5 bases from V and 8 from J; bases not matched to a gene: 8. The V gene's germline CDR1 is SGHTA and CDR2 FQGNSA.